This T cell receptor beta chain appears in the sequencing data of a study of regulatory T cells in long-lasting Graves disease. Study results and limitations: Persistent disease preferred TRBV28, TRBJ1-2 and TRBJ2-5; new disease, TRBV20-1 and TRBJ2-1. Newly diagnosed patients had higher TCR diversity than persistent Graves' patients did. Samples came from peripheral blood alone, without thyroid tissue.

V lost 5 bases and J lost 5; bases outside the gene matches: 12. The CDR3 length is 17 residues. The V gene's germline CDR1 is SGHTA and CDR2 FQGNSA. As for time point: newly diagnosed GD, antithyroid drugs for less than 3 months. There was RNA extracted from PBMCs, and the TCR library was made from it. Construction of the TCR beta libraries employed iRepertoire HTBI primers in conjunction with Arm-PCR of CDR3 regions. TCRdb re-called the multiplex PCR reads with MiXCR, one entry per CDR3 protein. The repertoire consists of 350,000 to 500,000 distinct CDR3 sequences, with about 17% occurring once and the leading ten covering 23%. Points on this clonotype: Its matching antigen is unknown.

The same data also contributed to another study, on T cells in Graves' hyperthyroidism and ophthalmopathy. Per that paper: Uncontrolled infection, other autoimmune disease, pregnancy or lactation excluded patients.

The chain combines TRBV7-2 with TRBJ2-2; the match to TRBD2 covers 9 bases. This specimen was peripheral blood mononuclear cells (PBMCs), taken at new diagnosis, from a patient treated with antithyroid drugs. The sequence was collected from a woman aged 18 to 35 with Graves disease. The CDR3 DNA follows: TGTGCCAGCAGCCTATTAATACTAGCGGGTAGAACCGGGGAGCTGTTTTTT. Translating gives CASSLLILAGRTGELFF.